The 21 T cell receptor beta chains presented below share a single source sample, sequenced in a study of shared T cell receptors in the human thymus. This table comes from immunoSEQ multiplex PCR, and its TCRdb copy is limited to in-frame clones, with some not included. The sample contains some 700,000 clones, around nine tenths of which appear only once. These same data were also listed under a study on human thymus T cells.

Sequencing was performed on thymocytes. These receptors all come from a boy in the first two years of life with a congenital heart defect.

J is TRBJ1-1 and V is TRBV19, with D possibly being TRBD1 (6 bases). The CDR3 totals 14 residues. Trimming took off 6 bases at V and 4 bases at J, with 15 bases between the two ends. The germline V gene encodes CDR1 LNHDA and CDR2 SQIVND (reference sequence). The CDR3 nucleotides read TGTGCCAGTAGCACAAGAGAAGGGGGCACTGAAGCTTTCTTT. Protein: CASSTREGGTEAFF.

This chain uses TRBV7-9 with TRBJ1-4; D remains unclear. CDR3 length equals 14 residues. Per the germline V gene, CDR1 is SEHNR and CDR2 is FQNEAQ (reference sequence). V lost 5 bases to trimming and J lost 0 bases, with 7 bases between them. CDR3 in amino acids: CASSDGATNEKLFF. Here the CDR3 DNA reads TGTGCCAGCAGCGACGGAGCAACTAATGAAAAACTGTTTTTT.

This clone was observed a few times. The rearrangement joins TRBV7-2 to TRBJ1-1; TRBD1 matches at 9 bases. V lost 4 bases and J lost 5; bases outside the gene matches: 17. The CDR3 has 18 amino acids. Germline V CDR1 and CDR2: SGHTA, FQGNSA. This chain's CDR3 is CASSSQPGTGRVETEAFF. For the CDR3, the DNA is TGTGCCAGCAGCTCCCAACCAGGGACAGGGAGGGTTGAGACTGAAGCTTTCTTT.

The J gene is TRBJ2-7, the V gene TRBV9; 11 bases match TRBD2. Trimming removed 2 bases from V and 2 bases from J; junction bases left unmatched: 15. CDR3 length equals 19 residues. Germline V gene data show CDR1 as SGDLS and CDR2 as YYNGEE. The CDR3 reads CASSVYAGTSGPGPYEQYF. The CDR3 DNA reads as TGTGCCAGCAGCGTCTACGCCGGGACTAGCGGACCCGGGCCCTACGAGCAGTACTTC.

This clone has a handful of counts. The chain is built from TRBV9 and TRBJ2-5; D is unclear. Germline-derived CDR1 and CDR2 are SGDLS and YYNGEE. The germline V and J ends were trimmed by 3 bases and 5 bases, with 5 bases remaining between them. This CDR3 is 11 amino acids long. The CDR3 region has the DNA TGTGCCAGCAGCGCCGGGGAGACCCAGTACTTC. Translating it yields CASSAGETQYF.

This clone was counted once. V usage is TRBV7-9 and J usage is TRBJ1-2; D ambiguous. The V and J ends lost 4 bases and 1 base respectively, with 19 bases between them. CDR1 is SEHNR and CDR2 is FQNEAQ in the germline V gene (reference sequence). The CDR3 has 17 residues. The CDR3 DNA sequence: TGTGCCAGCAGCTCCCGTGGGAGGGTATCTATTAACTATGGCTACACCTTC. It specifies CASSSRGRVSINYGYTF.

This clone has a single count. The chain uses TRBV15 and TRBJ1-5; D is possibly TRBD1 (6 bases). This CDR3 spans 16 amino acids. Deletions cut 2 bases from V and 5 bases from J, with 16 bases between. The germline CDR1 and CDR2 sequences are LNHNV and YYDKDF (reference sequence). CDR3: CATSRSPWTVYQPQHF. Here the CDR3 DNA reads TGTGCCACCAGCAGATCCCCGTGGACAGTTTATCAGCCCCAGCATTTT. The whole variable domain, remainder taken from reference TRBV15 and TRBJ1-5, is DAMVIQNPRYQVTQFGKPVTLSCSQTLNHNVMYWYQQKSSQAPKLLFHYYDKDFNNEADTPDNFQSRRPNTSFCFLDIRSPGLGDTAMYLCATSRSPWTVYQPQHFGDGTRLSIL.

This clone showed up just a few times. The chain joins TRBV30 to TRBJ2-5; 10 bases fit TRBD2. Germline V lookup: CDR1 GTSNPN, CDR2 SVGIG (reference sequence). This CDR3 has 14 amino acids. The V segment lost 3 bases and the J segment 4 bases; nucleotides outside the gene matches: 5. The CDR3: CAWRKSGRGETQYF. The CDR3 DNA reads TGTGCCTGGAGGAAAAGCGGGAGGGGAGAGACCCAGTACTTC.

The genes are TRBV4-3 and TRBJ2-1; maybe TRBD2 (6 bases). V dropped 2 bases and J dropped 9 bases, with 20 bases sitting between them. The CDR3 loop spans 16 amino acids. Germline V gene data show CDR1 as LGHNA and CDR2 as YSLEER. CDR3 DNA: TGCGCCAGCAGCCAAAGGATCGGGCTAGTGGAGGGTGAGCAGTTCTTC. It specifies CASSQRIGLVEGEQFF.

This chain connects TRBV4-3 to TRBJ2-3, with 11 bases identical to TRBD2. The junction had 16 bases not matched to a gene; V was cut back by 1 base and J by 1 base. The V gene's germline CDR1 is LGHNA and CDR2 YSLEER. The CDR3 runs 21 residues. The CDR3 sequence: CASSQVSPSGRRLAGTDTQYF. As DNA, the CDR3 is TGCGCCAGCAGCCAAGTATCCCCTAGCGGGAGGCGGCTAGCGGGCACAGATACGCAGTATTTT.

This clone was seen once. The V and J genes are TRBV28 and TRBJ1-2, with TRBD1 matching over 9 bases. The V gene end was trimmed by 5 bases and the J gene end by 6 bases; junction bases not matched to a gene: 7. Germline V gives CDR1 MDHEN, CDR2 SYDVKM. CDR3 length equals 14 residues. The CDR3 loop reads CASSQQGQGHGYTF. CDR3 nucleotide sequence: TGTGCCAGCAGTCAACAGGGACAGGGACATGGCTACACCTTC.

The rearrangement joins TRBV2 to TRBJ2-7; D might be TRBD2 (7 bases). The germline V gene has CDR1 SNHLY and CDR2 FYNNEI. The CDR3 runs to 20 residues. The ends were cut back, 7 bases at V and 0 bases at J, with 31 bases in the middle. The CDR3 here is CASKGGGGGPLTKSSYEQYF. CDR3 sequence (DNA): TGTGCCAGCAAAGGGGGGGGAGGCGGGCCCCTTACGAAAAGCTCCTACGAGCAGTACTTC.

The gene calls are TRBV2 and TRBJ1-3; TRBD1 is a possible D gene (5 bases). V shed 8 bases and J shed 6 bases, with 17 bases lying between them. Germline assignment: CDR1 SNHLY and CDR2 FYNNEI. This CDR3 spans 14 amino acids. CDR3 residues: CASQGGSEVNTIYF. In DNA, the CDR3 is TGTGCCAGCCAGGGAGGCTCGGAGGTAAACACCATATATTTT.

J is TRBJ1-2 and V is TRBV4-1; D is ambiguous. V was trimmed by 2 bases and J by 10 bases, leaving 11 bases between them. In germline, CDR1 is MGHRA, CDR2 YSYEKL. The CDR3 has 12 residues. CDR3 in amino acids: CASSQTGASYTF. The CDR3 region has the DNA TGCGCCAGCAGCCAAACCGGTGCCTCCTACACCTTC.

This chain links TRBV27 with TRBJ2-3; 10 bases map to TRBD2. CDR1 is MNHEY and CDR2 is SMNVEV in the germline V gene (reference sequence). The CDR3 runs 17 residues. Losses at the gene ends were 0 bases for V and 2 bases for J; bases not matched to a gene: 5. In DNA, the CDR3 is TGTGCCAGCAGTTTATCCCCCAGCGGGAGGGCCACAGATACGCAGTATTTT. It codes for CASSLSPSGRATDTQYF.

The rearrangement links TRBV11-3 to TRBJ2-1; TRBD2 might be the D (6 bases). Germline V CDR1 and CDR2: SGHNT, YENEEA. Trimming removed 1 base from V and 2 bases from J, with 15 bases in between. The CDR3 is 17 residues long. The CDR3: CASSLGWLRGAYNEQFF. CDR3 bases: TGTGCCAGCAGCTTAGGTTGGCTGCGCGGGGCCTACAATGAGCAGTTCTTC.

The genes are TRBV27 and TRBJ2-7; a possible D gene is TRBD1 (6 bases). Germline CDR1 is MNHEY and CDR2 is SMNVEV (reference sequence). The CDR3 runs to 15 residues. V was trimmed by 6 bases and J by 3 bases, leaving 18 bases between them. In nucleotides, the CDR3 is TGTGCCAGCAGCCGATCGCGACAGGCCGACTACGAGCAGTACTTC. Encoded protein: CASSRSRQADYEQYF.

This clone is a singleton in its sample. CDR3 in amino acids: CAGSGSKPSYNEQFF. The CDR3 DNA reads TGTGCCGGTAGCGGGAGTAAACCATCCTACAATGAGCAGTTCTTC. The chain employs TRBV30 and TRBJ2-1; TRBD2 matches at 9 bases. J lost 1 base, V lost 8 bases, and 9 bases had no gene match. There are 15 residues in the CDR3. Germline lookup yields CDR1 GTSNPN and CDR2 SVGIG (reference sequence).

The chain couples TRBV6-1 to TRBJ1-4; 8 nucleotides line up with TRBD1. V lost 1 base and J lost 4; bases outside the gene matches: 8. The CDR3 sequence is 17 residues long. CDR1 and CDR2 (germline): MNHNS, SASEGT. CDR3 sequence: CASSEVDRGSVNEKLFF. The DNA for the CDR3 is TGTGCCAGCAGTGAAGTAGACAGGGGAAGTGTTAATGAAAAACTGTTTTTT.

This chain joins TRBV29-1 and TRBJ2-1; no clear D. CDR3 length equals 14 residues. With 7 bases removed from V and 0 bases from J, the gap between germline ends came to 13 bases. Germline CDR1 and CDR2: SQVTM and ANQGSEA. The CDR3 DNA reads as TGCAGCGCCTCTACTACAAGCTCCTACAATGAGCAGTTCTTC. This codes for CSASTTSSYNEQFF.

This clone was detected a few times. CDR3 nucleotide sequence: TGTGCCAGTAGCAATTCGTCAATCGGGAGGTTGTCCCATGAGCAGTTCTTC. Protein product: CASSNSSIGRLSHEQFF. The V and J genes are TRBV19 and TRBJ2-1; 7 nucleotides align to TRBD2. This CDR3 has 17 amino acids. Germline-derived CDR1 and CDR2 are LNHDA and SQIVND (reference sequence). The V and J ends lost 6 bases and 8 bases, in that order; junction bases with no gene match: 19.